The T cell receptor (beta chain) described here comes from a study of T cell repertoires in cytomegalovirus infection. The CDR3 runs to 14 residues. The V gene's germline CDR1 is LNHNV and CDR2 YYDKDF (reference sequence). The V gene end was trimmed by 2 bases and the J gene end by 8 bases; junction bases not matched to a gene: 8. Points on this clonotype: Its antigen remains unidentified.

One entry per CDR3 protein results from TCRdb running MiXCR on the reads. The data show some 590,000 distinct CDR3 sequences, roughly 43% seen once. The input for sequencing was cultured PBMCs, taken from culture after CMV antigen stimulation. The receptor comes from a human donor in good health (CMV status not recorded). Some clones in this sample may be carry-over from other donors' samples. The rearrangement links TRBV15 to TRBJ1-2; 7 bases align to TRBD1. CDR3 loop: CATSRPRDRRGYTF. CDR3 DNA sequence: TGTGCCACCAGCAGACCAAGGGACAGACGAGGCTACACCTTC. Combining the CDR3 with reference TRBV15 and TRBJ1-2 gives the whole variable domain DAMVIQNPRYQVTQFGKPVTLSCSQTLNHNVMYWYQQKSSQAPKLLFHYYDKDFNNEADTPDNFQSRRPNTSFCFLDIRSPGLGDTAMYLCATSRPRDRRGYTFGSGTRLTVV.